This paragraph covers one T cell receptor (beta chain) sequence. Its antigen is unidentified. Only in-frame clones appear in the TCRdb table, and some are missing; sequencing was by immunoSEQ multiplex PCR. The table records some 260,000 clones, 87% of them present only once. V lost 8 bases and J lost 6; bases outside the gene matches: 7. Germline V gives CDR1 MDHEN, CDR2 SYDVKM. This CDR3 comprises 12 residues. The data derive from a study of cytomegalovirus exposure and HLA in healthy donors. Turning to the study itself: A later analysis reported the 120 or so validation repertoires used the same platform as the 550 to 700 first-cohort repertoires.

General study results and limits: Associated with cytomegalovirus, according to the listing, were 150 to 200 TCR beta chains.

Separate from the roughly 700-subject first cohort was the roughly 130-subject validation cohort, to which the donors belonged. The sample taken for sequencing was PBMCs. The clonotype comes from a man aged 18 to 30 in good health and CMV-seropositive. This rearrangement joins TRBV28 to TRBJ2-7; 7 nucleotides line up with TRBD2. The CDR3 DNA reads TGTGCCAGCCGGGGAGGGGCGGTCGAGCAGTACTTC. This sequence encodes CASRGGAVEQYF.